The rows below give T cell receptor beta chains drawn from one sample of a study of T cell responses to AZD1222 COVID-19 vaccine. Sequencing was performed with immunoSEQ multiplex PCR; in TCRdb, only in-frame clones are kept and a portion is missing. The table lists 120,000 or so clones, less than 95% of them singletons. This specimen consisted of peripheral blood, obtained on day 0 of MenACWY control vaccination. These receptors all come from an adult in good health. CDR3s include the opening cysteine and the closing phenylalanine or tryptophan. The D gene is left open where the match is weak. Size is stated for part of the rows, as once, few or many counts, or as a class when the clone is expanded.

TRBD1	-	TRBV19	TRBJ1-5	TGTGCCAGTAGAGACGACAGGGGTTATAGCAATCAGCCCCAGCATTTT	CASRDDRGYSNQPQHF
-	once	TRBV2	TRBJ2-2	TGTGCCAGCAGTGCGACAGCCAAGACCGGGGAGCTGTTTTTT	CASSATAKTGELFF
-	once	TRBV5-1	TRBJ2-1	TGCGCCAGCACCCGTAGGAGCTCCTACAATGAGCAGTTCTTC	CASTRRSSYNEQFF
TRBD1	-	TRBV7-6	TRBJ1-1	TGTGCCAGCAGCGGGACAGTTTGGGCTGAAGCTTTCTTT	CASSGTVWAEAFF
-	-	TRBV12-3/TRBV12-4	TRBJ1-4	TGTGCCAGCAGTTTGTTACCGAATGAAAAACTGTTTTTT	CASSLLPNEKLFF
TRBD1	once	TRBV11-3	TRBJ1-5	TGTGCCAGCAGCTTAGTAATGTCGCACAGGGGGCGAGGCAATCAGCCCCAGCATTTT	CASSLVMSHRGRGNQPQHF
TRBD1	-	TRBV27	TRBJ2-1	TGTGCCAGCAGTGCGACAGGGCGCAATGAGCAGTTCTTC	CASSATGRNEQFF
TRBD2	-	TRBV4-2	TRBJ2-1	TGTGCCAGCAGCCAAGATTCTGCGTCCAGCGGGAGGGGTTACAATGAGCAGTTCTTC	CASSQDSASSGRGYNEQFF
-	-	TRBV19	TRBJ1-2	TGTGCCAGTAGTATGGGGCGGAACTATGGCTACACCTTC	CASSMGRNYGYTF
TRBD2	-	TRBV18	TRBJ2-1	TGTGCCAGCTCACCGGGACTAGCGGAGTACAATGAGCAGTTCTTC	CASSPGLAEYNEQFF
TRBD2	-	TRBV3-1/TRBV3-2	TRBJ2-1	TGTGCCAGCGGCACCGGGACTAGCGGGGGGGAGCAGTTCTTC	CASGTGTSGGEQFF
-	-	TRBV20-1	TRBJ1-2	TGCAGTGTTCGGGCCTATGGCTACACCTTC	CSVRAYGYTF
-	-	TRBV9	TRBJ2-5	TGTGCCAGCGGTAAAACAGGTTTTGAAGAGACCCAGTACTTC	CASGKTGFEETQYF
-	-	TRBV2	TRBJ1-2	TGTGCCAGCACCGTGGACGGATATGGCTACACCTTC	CASTVDGYGYTF
TRBD2	-	TRBV6-5	TRBJ2-4	TGTGCCAGCAGTTACTGGGGGGGGGCCAAAAACATTCAGTACTTC	CASSYWGGAKNIQYF
-	-	TRBV5-4	TRBJ2-1	TGTGCCAGCAGCCGGGGCAGCGAATATAATGAGCAGTTCTTC	CASSRGSEYNEQFF
TRBD2	-	TRBV5-4	TRBJ2-3	TGTGCCAGCAGCCCAGGGGTCCCCGGGACTAGCGACACAGATACGCAGTATTTT	CASSPGVPGTSDTDTQYF
-	-	TRBV4-1	TRBJ2-7	TGCGCCAGCAGCCAAGATTTGGACGGAAACTACGAGCAGTACTTC	CASSQDLDGNYEQYF
-	-	TRBV5-1	TRBJ1-6	TGCGCCAGCAGCTTCGCCCTGACGGAATATAATTCACCCCTCCACTTT	CASSFALTEYNSPLHF
-	few	TRBV4-2	TRBJ2-7	TGTGCCACCCAAGGCGGCTACGAGCAGTACTTC	CATQGGYEQYF
TRBD2	-	TRBV7-6	TRBJ2-1	TGTGCCAGCAGCTTCCTCGCGGGAGTCAATGAGCAGTTCTTC	CASSFLAGVNEQFF
TRBD2	-	TRBV6-1	TRBJ2-1	TGTGCCAGCAGTTATCTAGCGGGAGGTCGAGAGCAGTTCTTC	CASSYLAGGREQFF
-	-	TRBV24-1	TRBJ2-3	TGTGCCACCAGTGACTTGTCCGGGACACCTACAGATACGCAGTATTTT	CATSDLSGTPTDTQYF
-	-	TRBV18	TRBJ2-4	TGTGCCAGCTCATCTTCGGGGAATTTAGCCAAAAACATTCAGTACTTC	CASSSSGNLAKNIQYF
-	few	TRBV18	TRBJ1-6	TGTGCCAGCTCACCAAGACGACAGGAGGGCGATAATTCACCCCTCCACTTT	CASSPRRQEGDNSPLHF
TRBD1	-	TRBV3-1/TRBV3-2	TRBJ1-2	TGTGCCAGCAGCCAGGGACAGGGTGGCTATGGCTACACCTTC	CASSQGQGGYGYTF